Presented here are 23 T cell receptor beta chains from one specimen sequenced in a study of shared clonotypes between healthy human individuals. Naive CD8 populations comprised CD45RO-negative cells positively selected for CCR7, excluding terminally differentiated effector memory CD45RA+ cells. Sequenced by immunoSEQ multiplex PCR; TCRdb stores in-frame clones only, minus some. The sample has around 1,900,000 clones, just under 95% seen once. Sequencing was performed on naive CD8+ T cells from PBMCs. The receptors were sampled from a young man in good health. Some clones in this sample may be carry-over from other donors' samples.

This chain joins TRBV2 and TRBJ2-6; 7 nucleotides line up with TRBD1. The CDR3 length is 15 residues. The ends lost 7 bases at V and 4 bases at J; junction bases unmatched: 7. From germline, CDR1 is SNHLY and CDR2 FYNNEI. The chain's CDR3 is CASTADRAGANVLTF. The CDR3 nucleotides are TGTGCCAGCACTGCCGACAGGGCCGGGGCCAACGTCCTGACTTTC.

The chain links TRBV7-9 to TRBJ1-5; D is perhaps TRBD1 (6 bases). In germline, CDR1 is SEHNR, CDR2 FQNEAQ (reference sequence). This CDR3 is built from 18 residues. Deletions cut 1 base from V and 0 bases from J, with 16 bases between. The CDR3 nucleotides read TGTGCCAGCAGCTTAGGGTCGGCTGGGGGCCGTAGCAATCAGCCCCAGCATTTT. Translating gives CASSLGSAGGRSNQPQHF.

For this clone: The identical CDR3 is also encoded by other nucleotide sequences in the sample. The chain carries TRBV18 and TRBJ2-5; 10 nucleotides agree with TRBD1. CDR1 is KGHSH and CDR2 is LQKENI in the germline V gene. Trimming cost V 6 bases and J 2 bases; bases outside gene matches: 3. The CDR3 extends over 14 amino acids. This chain's CDR3 is CASSRDRGQETQYF. The CDR3 DNA reads as TGTGCCAGCTCCCGGGACAGGGGTCAAGAGACCCAGTACTTC. The entire variable domain, with the rest obtained from reference TRBV18 and TRBJ2-5, is as follows: NAGVMQNPRHLVRRRGQEARLRCSPMKGHSHVYWYRQLPEEGLKFMVYLQKENIIDESGMPKERFSAEFPKEGPSILRIQQVVRGDSAAYFCASSRDRGQETQYFGPGTRLLVL.

As DNA, the CDR3 is TGTGCCAGCAGTTTGGTGGGAGCGAGCTCCTACGAGCAGTACTTC. Amino acids: CASSLVGASSYEQYF. The V gene is TRBV27, the J gene TRBJ2-7; TRBD2 is a possible D gene (5 bases). CDR1 is MNHEY, CDR2 SMNVEV, per germline (reference sequence). Deletions cut 3 bases from V and 0 bases from J, with 12 bases between. The CDR3 is 15 residues long.

V is TRBV4-2 and J is TRBJ2-1, with D perhaps matching TRBD2 (5 bases). Germline V gene data show CDR1 as LGHNA and CDR2 as YNFKEQ. Trimming removed 4 bases at V and 8 bases at J, with 12 bases between. This CDR3 comprises 13 residues. The CDR3 loop reads CASSPFGRDEQFF. The CDR3 region has the DNA TGTGCCAGCAGCCCCTTCGGGCGGGATGAGCAGTTCTTC.

This chain uses TRBV2 with TRBJ2-1; TRBD2 is a possible D gene (6 bases). CDR1 is SNHLY, CDR2 FYNNEI, per germline. The V gene lost 6 bases and the J gene lost 11 bases, with 11 bases spanning the gap. This CDR3 spans 11 amino acids. This CDR3 reads CASRSGLQQFF. In DNA, the CDR3 is TGTGCCAGCAGGTCGGGACTGCAGCAGTTCTTC.

The rearrangement links TRBV5-1 to TRBJ2-2, with TRBD1 as a possible D gene (6 bases). Per germline, CDR1 SGHRS and CDR2 YFSETQ. V was clipped by 4 bases and J by 4 bases, with 17 bases between them. The CDR3 loop spans 16 amino acids. The CDR3 is CASSHRITGTTGELFF. In DNA, the CDR3 is TGCGCCAGCAGCCATCGAATAACAGGGACCACCGGGGAGCTGTTTTTT.

The rearrangement uses TRBV7-8 and TRBJ2-7; tentatively, D is TRBD1 (6 bases). CDR1 SGHVS and CDR2 FQNEAQ come from the germline V gene. The CDR3 sequence is 14 residues long. Trimming took 6 bases from V and 3 from J, leaving 15 bases between them. CDR3 sequence: CASSHRDKYYEQYF. The DNA of the CDR3 is TGTGCCAGCAGTCACCGGGACAAGTACTACGAGCAGTACTTC.

V is TRBV4-2 and J is TRBJ1-1, with D perhaps matching TRBD1 (6 bases). The CDR3 is 17 residues long. The germline V and J ends were trimmed by 0 bases and 1 base, with 15 bases remaining between them. Germline V gene lookup returns CDR1 LGHNA and CDR2 YNFKEQ. The CDR3 reads CASSQDWGGQPNTEAFF. In DNA form, the CDR3 reads TGTGCCAGCAGCCAAGATTGGGGGGGGCAGCCGAACACTGAAGCTTTCTTT.

The V call is TRBV4-3, the J call TRBJ2-1; TRBD1 matches 10 bases. This CDR3 spans 15 amino acids. V was pared by 5 bases and J by 3 bases, with 4 bases of the junction left unmatched. Germline V lookup: CDR1 LGHNA, CDR2 YSLEER. The DNA of the CDR3 is TGCGCCAGCAGCGCCCGGGACAGGGGCTACAATGAGCAGTTCTTC. This gives the protein CASSARDRGYNEQFF.

The chain recombines TRBV5-4 with TRBJ2-1, with 9 bases matching TRBD2. Germline V lookup: CDR1 SGHNT, CDR2 YYREEE (reference sequence). Trimming at V came to 0 bases and at J to 7 bases, leaving 5 bases not matched to a gene. The CDR3 is 15 amino acids. CDR3 DNA: TGTGCCAGCAGCTTGGTGGGACTAGCAGTGAATGAGCAGTTCTTC. This translates into CASSLVGLAVNEQFF.

Remarks on this clone: One junction end does not reproduce the germline sequence, and a read error may be involved. The V and J genes are TRBV15 and TRBJ1-1; tentative D call: TRBD1 (5 bases). The CDR3 sequence is 15 residues long. Per the germline V gene, CDR1 is LNHNV and CDR2 is YYDKDF (reference sequence). The CDR3 DNA is TGTGCCACCAGCAGTCGGAGCTCGGGGCCTGCCTCGTTCGGATTT. This gives the protein CATSSRSSGPASFGF.

The rearrangement uses TRBV13 and TRBJ1-1, with 7 bases fitting TRBD1. Germline V gene data show CDR1 as PRHDT and CDR2 as FYEKMQ (reference sequence). The CDR3 is 15 residues long. V lost 5 bases and J lost 1; bases outside the gene matches: 7. The CDR3 sequence is CASSRPGTENTEAFF. The CDR3, as DNA: TGTGCCAGCAGCCGTCCCGGGACAGAGAACACTGAAGCTTTCTTT. Together with reference TRBV13 and TRBJ1-1, the CDR3 gives the full variable domain: AAGVIQSPRHLIKEKRETATLKCYPIPRHDTVYWYQQGPGQDPQFLISFYEKMQSDKGSIPDRFSAQQFSDYHSELNMSSLELGDSALYFCASSRPGTENTEAFFGQGTRLTVV.

This clone came up a few times. The sample holds other DNA sequences that translate to the same CDR3. The chain uses TRBV9 and TRBJ1-5, with D unclear. This CDR3 is 12 amino acids long. In germline, CDR1 is SGDLS, CDR2 YYNGEE. With 0 bases removed from V and 4 bases from J, the gap between germline ends came to 2 bases. The DNA of the CDR3 is TGTGCCAGCAGCGTAGGTAATCAGCCCCAGCATTTT. Its protein is CASSVGNQPQHF.

In its sample, this clone was seen once. The chain joins TRBV19 to TRBJ2-5; D remains ambiguous. The length of the CDR3 is 13 residues. Germline V gene lookup returns CDR1 LNHDA and CDR2 SQIVND (reference sequence). Trimming cost V 4 bases and J 3 bases, with 9 bases left between them. This chain's CDR3 is CASSSRTEETQYF. DNA of the CDR3: TGTGCCAGTAGTAGTCGGACGGAAGAGACCCAGTACTTC. Full variable domain (outside the CDR3, taken from reference TRBV19 and TRBJ2-5): DGGITQSPKYLFRKEGQNVTLSCEQNLNHDAMYWYRQDPGQGLRLIYYSQIVNDFQKGDIAEGYSVSREKKESFPLTVTSAQKNPTAFYLCASSSRTEETQYFGPGTRLLVL.

J is TRBJ1-4 and V is TRBV7-9; D gene ambiguous. The CDR3 covers 15 residues. Germline CDR1 is SEHNR and CDR2 is FQNEAQ (reference sequence). V lost 1 base and J 4 bases, leaving 10 bases between the germline ends. CDR3 sequence reads: CASSLVELGNEKLFF. CDR3 in DNA: TGTGCCAGCAGCTTAGTGGAGCTGGGTAATGAAAAACTGTTTTTT.

The CDR3 is CASSSRGDEQFF. DNA for the CDR3: TGTGCCAGCAGTTCGCGGGGTGATGAGCAGTTCTTC. The chain links TRBV27 to TRBJ2-1, with D possibly TRBD2 on 6 matching bases. CDR1 and CDR2 from the germline V gene are MNHEY and SMNVEV (reference sequence). V lost 4 bases, J lost 8 bases, and 9 bases lay in between. The CDR3 sequence is 12 residues long.

The chain's CDR3 is CASSPLAGLQETQYF. CDR3 sequence (DNA): TGTGCCAGCAGCCCATTAGCGGGACTTCAAGAGACCCAGTACTTC. The chain carries TRBV14 and TRBJ2-5, with 8 bases identical to TRBD2. Germline V CDR1 and CDR2: SGHDN, FVKESK. The CDR3 is made up of 15 amino acids. Germline trimming cut 4 bases from V and 2 bases from J; bases unmatched to any gene: 6.

Concerning this clone: This CDR3 is also generated by other DNA sequences in the sample. The chain couples TRBV11-2 to TRBJ2-1; no firm D call. The CDR3 spans 11 residues. V lost 3 bases to trimming and J lost 9 bases, with 6 bases between them. Germline CDR1 reads SGHAT; CDR2 reads FQNNGV. The CDR3 here is CASSLGGEQFF. Here the CDR3 DNA reads TGTGCCAGCAGCTTGGGCGGTGAGCAGTTCTTC.

The V gene is TRBV10-1, the J gene TRBJ2-2, with D perhaps given as TRBD1 or TRBD2 (5 bases each). There are 17 residues in the CDR3. Germline-derived CDR1 and CDR2 are WNHNN and SYGVQD (reference sequence). V shed 0 bases and J shed 6 bases, with 17 bases lying between them. The DNA for the CDR3 is TGCGCCAGCAGTGAGTCGCCAGGGAGCGAAATCTCCGGGGAGCTGTTTTTT. This translates into CASSESPGSEISGELFF.

J is TRBJ2-1 and V is TRBV6-5; 9 nucleotides align to TRBD2. The V gene's germline CDR1 is MNHEY and CDR2 SVGAGI. The CDR3 loop spans 15 amino acids. V shed 7 bases, J shed 4 bases, and the junction held 8 bases outside the gene matches. The CDR3 coding sequence is TGTGCCAGCACCCGCTTGCGGGAGGGTTACAATGAGCAGTTCTTC. Protein: CASTRLREGYNEQFF.

V is TRBV5-1 and J is TRBJ2-7, with 7 nucleotides matching TRBD1. V lost 1 base, J lost 1 base, and 5 bases stayed unmatched. The germline V gene has CDR1 SGHRS and CDR2 YFSETQ. CDR3 length: 15 residues. As DNA, the CDR3 is TGCGCCAGCAGCTTGTCGGAGACAGGGTCCTACGAGCAGTACTTC. This sequence encodes CASSLSETGSYEQYF.

The chain joins TRBV4-1 to TRBJ2-2, with a possible D match to TRBD1 (5 bases). In germline, CDR1 is MGHRA, CDR2 YSYEKL. This CDR3 contains 17 residues. The V end lost 0 bases, the J end lost 5 bases, and 16 bases lay between the germline ends. The CDR3 sequence is CASSQDQAGYKTGELFF. In nucleotides, the CDR3 is TGCGCCAGCAGCCAAGATCAGGCAGGGTATAAAACCGGGGAGCTGTTTTTT.